This T cell receptor beta chain was recorded in a study of T cell responses to AZD1222 COVID-19 vaccine. Generated by immunoSEQ multiplex PCR, the TCRdb table keeps only in-frame clones and is missing some. The profile covers approximately 190,000 clones, with about 94% appearing a single time and roughly a tenth taken by the ten largest. Germline lookup yields CDR1 SGHTS and CDR2 YDEGEE. V was clipped by 0 bases and J by 5 bases, with 11 bases between them. The CDR3 length is 15 residues. The rearrangement links TRBV5-8 to TRBJ1-4; maybe TRBD1 (5 bases). The TCR was taken from an adult in good health. The specimen comprised peripheral blood, sampled on day 0 of AZD1222 vaccination. The CDR3 is CASSLDGRANEKLFF. CDR3 DNA sequence: TGTGCCAGCAGCTTGGACGGCAGGGCGAATGAAAAACTGTTTTTT. The entire variable domain, with the rest obtained from reference TRBV5-8 and TRBJ1-4, is as follows: EAGVTQSPTHLIKTRGQQATLRCSPISGHTSVYWYQQALGLGLQFLLWYDEGEERNRGNFPPRFSGRQFPNYSSELNVNALELEDSALYLCASSLDGRANEKLFFGSGTQLSVL.